This is a list of T cell receptor beta chains from one sample in a study of cytomegalovirus exposure and HLA in healthy donors. Method: immunoSEQ multiplex PCR; TCRdb's copy keeps in-frame clones and lacks some. The table includes 100,000 to 150,000 clones, 65% to 80% detected once. Sequencing was performed on PBMCs. The receptor source for this set is a male donor in good health and CMV-seropositive. Each CDR3 is given with its conserved first and last residue. The D gene is left open where the match is weak. Rows give clone size only sometimes, using once, few, many, or a class for an expanded clone.

J gene: TRBJ1-3
V gene: TRBV2
clone size: .
D gene: .
CDR3 DNA: TGTGCCAGCAAGCAGGGGACTGGAAACACCATATATTTT
CDR3 protein: CASKQGTGNTIYF

J gene: TRBJ2-1
V gene: TRBV4-1
clone size: .
D gene: .
CDR3 DNA: TGCGCCAGCAGCCAAGGTACAGGACCAATCTACAATGAGCAGTTCTTC
CDR3 protein: CASSQGTGPIYNEQFF

J gene: TRBJ2-5
V gene: TRBV27
clone size: .
D gene: TRBD1
CDR3 DNA: TGTGCCAGCAGTTTACCCCCCGGGACAGGGTCGGAGACCCAGTACTTC
CDR3 protein: CASSLPPGTGSETQYF

J gene: TRBJ1-5
V gene: TRBV10-3
clone size: .
D gene: .
CDR3 DNA: TGTGCCATCACTGAGCACGGACTGACGAGGCCCCAGCATTTT
CDR3 protein: CAITEHGLTRPQHF

J gene: TRBJ1-1
V gene: TRBV29-1
clone size: .
D gene: .
CDR3 DNA: TGCAGCGCCACCGCGACAGGCCCCCATGAAGCTTTCTTT
CDR3 protein: CSATATGPHEAFF

J gene: TRBJ2-7
V gene: TRBV5-1
clone size: .
D gene: TRBD2
CDR3 DNA: TGCGCCAGCAGACTAGCGGGGGGTTACGAGCAGTACTTC
CDR3 protein: CASRLAGGYEQYF

J gene: TRBJ2-5
V gene: TRBV9
clone size: once
D gene: TRBD2
CDR3 DNA: TGTGCCAGCAGCTCGACGCGGGGGGCGACCCAGTACTTC
CDR3 protein: CASSSTRGATQYF

J gene: TRBJ2-5
V gene: TRBV28
clone size: .
D gene: .
CDR3 DNA: TGTGCCAGCAGGAGGGCGAACCAAGAGACCCAGTACTTC
CDR3 protein: CASRRANQETQYF

J gene: TRBJ2-1
V gene: TRBV18
clone size: .
D gene: TRBD2
CDR3 DNA: TGTGCCAGCTCACCGGGGGACAGGCCATCGGGACTAGCGGTCTCAAGGCTGTTCTTC
CDR3 protein: CASSPGDRPSGLAVSRLFF

J gene: TRBJ1-1
V gene: TRBV6-4
clone size: .
D gene: .
CDR3 DNA: TGTGCCAGCAGTGCTACAGAAAGAAACACTGAAGCTTTCTTT
CDR3 protein: CASSATERNTEAFF

J gene: TRBJ2-1
V gene: TRBV19
clone size: .
D gene: TRBD1
CDR3 DNA: TGTGCCAGCTCACTGGGGACAGGGTACAATGAGCAGTTCTTC
CDR3 protein: CASSLGTGYNEQFF

J gene: TRBJ2-7
V gene: TRBV5-1
clone size: few
D gene: .
CDR3 DNA: TGCGCCAGCAGCCAACAGGGTCTAGAAGAGCAGTACTTC
CDR3 protein: CASSQQGLEEQYF

J gene: TRBJ2-3
V gene: TRBV15
clone size: few
D gene: .
CDR3 DNA: TGTGCCACCAGCAGAGGGGGGAGGGGGGGCACAGATACGCAGTATTTT
CDR3 protein: CATSRGGRGGTDTQYF

J gene: TRBJ2-7
V gene: TRBV7-2
clone size: few
D gene: TRBD2
CDR3 DNA: TGTGCCAGCAGCGGACCCAGCGCGGGAGGGCCTTACGAGCAGTACTTC
CDR3 protein: CASSGPSAGGPYEQYF

J gene: TRBJ1-6
V gene: TRBV30
clone size: .
D gene: .
CDR3 DNA: TGTGCCTGGGGTACAGGCATTAATTCACCCCTCCACTTT
CDR3 protein: CAWGTGINSPLHF

J gene: TRBJ1-2
V gene: TRBV6-5
clone size: few
D gene: .
CDR3 DNA: TGTGCCAGCAGTGGTTCGGGAAGGGGGTTCTACACCTTC
CDR3 protein: CASSGSGRGFYTF

J gene: TRBJ1-1
V gene: TRBV18
clone size: .
D gene: .
CDR3 DNA: TGTGCCAGCTCACCCGGCGGCAGTGGGACTGAAGCTTTCTTT
CDR3 protein: CASSPGGSGTEAFF

J gene: TRBJ2-1
V gene: TRBV18
clone size: .
D gene: TRBD2
CDR3 DNA: TGTGCCAGCTCACCAGAGGCGGGAGGGTTCCATGAGCAGTTCTTC
CDR3 protein: CASSPEAGGFHEQFF

J gene: TRBJ1-1
V gene: TRBV5-4
clone size: few
D gene: TRBD1
CDR3 DNA: TGTGCCAGCAGCCGACAGGGGTTCGGGGCTTTCTTT
CDR3 protein: CASSRQGFGAFF

J gene: TRBJ2-5
V gene: TRBV5-1
clone size: .
D gene: TRBD2
CDR3 DNA: TGCGCCAGCAGCTTGGTGGTTGGCGGGGGGGCCGGGGAGACCCAGTACTTC
CDR3 protein: CASSLVVGGGAGETQYF

J gene: TRBJ2-3
V gene: TRBV28
clone size: once
D gene: TRBD1
CDR3 DNA: TGTGCCAGCAGGCGGACAGGGGACGATACGCAGTATTTT
CDR3 protein: CASRRTGDDTQYF

J gene: TRBJ2-2
V gene: TRBV25-1
clone size: .
D gene: .
CDR3 DNA: TGTGCCAGCAGTGGACCGGGGACTTTCAGTATGGACACCGGGGAGCTGTTTTTT
CDR3 protein: CASSGPGTFSMDTGELFF

J gene: TRBJ2-1
V gene: TRBV5-1
clone size: .
D gene: TRBD1
CDR3 DNA: TGCGCCAGCAGCTTGGCGAGGACAGGGAGTTCAGGGAGCTCCTACAATGAGCAGTTCTTC
CDR3 protein: CASSLARTGSSGSSYNEQFF

J gene: TRBJ2-7
V gene: TRBV7-9
clone size: once
D gene: .
CDR3 DNA: TGTGCCAGCAGCTTTCACTCCTACGAGCAGTACTTC
CDR3 protein: CASSFHSYEQYF

J gene: TRBJ1-6
V gene: TRBV28
clone size: .
D gene: TRBD1
CDR3 DNA: TGTGCCAGCAGTTTTGTCAGGGGGAGCTCCTATAATTCACCCCTCCACTTT
CDR3 protein: CASSFVRGSSYNSPLHF

J gene: TRBJ2-5
V gene: TRBV6-4
clone size: .
D gene: TRBD1
CDR3 DNA: TGTGCCAGCAGTGAGGACAGGGGGGAGACCCAGTACTTC
CDR3 protein: CASSEDRGETQYF

J gene: TRBJ2-2
V gene: TRBV11-3
clone size: .
D gene: .
CDR3 DNA: TGTGCCAGCAGCTTAGTGACGTCCTCCGGGACGAACACCGGGGAGCTGTTTTTT
CDR3 protein: CASSLVTSSGTNTGELFF

J gene: TRBJ1-1
V gene: TRBV7-8
clone size: .
D gene: TRBD1
CDR3 DNA: TGTGCCAGCAGCTCTGGACAGGGCAACACTGAAGCTTTCTTT
CDR3 protein: CASSSGQGNTEAFF

J gene: TRBJ1-1
V gene: TRBV4-1
clone size: few
D gene: .
CDR3 DNA: TGCGCCAGCAGCCAAGCCGGGGACATCTCGAACACTGAAGCTTTCTTT
CDR3 protein: CASSQAGDISNTEAFF

J gene: TRBJ2-7
V gene: TRBV6-5
clone size: .
D gene: .
CDR3 DNA: TGTGCCAGCAGTTACCTGGCAGGGGGGAACGAGCAGTACTTC
CDR3 protein: CASSYLAGGNEQYF

J gene: TRBJ2-3
V gene: TRBV15
clone size: .
D gene: .
CDR3 DNA: TGTGCCACCAGCAGAGAAAGGGGCCGCACAGATACGCAGTATTTT
CDR3 protein: CATSRERGRTDTQYF

J gene: TRBJ2-3
V gene: TRBV29-1
clone size: .
D gene: .
CDR3 DNA: TGCAGCGTTATAGTCGGGACAGATACGCAGTATTTT
CDR3 protein: CSVIVGTDTQYF

J gene: TRBJ2-5
V gene: TRBV7-9
clone size: .
D gene: TRBD2
CDR3 DNA: TGTGCCAGCAGCTTAGAGAGGACTAGCGGGAGTAAGACCCAGTACTTC
CDR3 protein: CASSLERTSGSKTQYF

J gene: TRBJ1-6
V gene: TRBV11-2
clone size: .
D gene: .
CDR3 DNA: TGTGCCAGCAGTCGAGGACTAGAGGGGTATAATTCACCCCTCCACTTT
CDR3 protein: CASSRGLEGYNSPLHF

J gene: TRBJ1-5
V gene: TRBV5-1
clone size: .
D gene: .
CDR3 DNA: TGCGCCAGTTTAACGACGGGGGTACAGCCCCAGCATTTT
CDR3 protein: CASLTTGVQPQHF

J gene: TRBJ2-2
V gene: TRBV10-1
clone size: .
D gene: .
CDR3 DNA: TGCGCCAGCAGTGAGTTTATTTGCACAAACACCGGGGAGCTGTTTTTT
CDR3 protein: CASSEFICTNTGELFF

J gene: TRBJ2-7
V gene: TRBV9
clone size: .
D gene: TRBD2
CDR3 DNA: TGTGCCAGCACCCGGGGGGTAAGCTCCTACGAGCAGTACTTC
CDR3 protein: CASTRGVSSYEQYF

J gene: TRBJ1-6
V gene: TRBV18
clone size: .
D gene: TRBD1
CDR3 DNA: TGTGCCAGCTCACCGGGACAGGGGAGTTTGCCCCTCCACTTT
CDR3 protein: CASSPGQGSLPLHF

J gene: TRBJ2-3
V gene: TRBV29-1
clone size: once
D gene: TRBD2
CDR3 DNA: TGCAGCGTGGGGGGAGGGGACACAGATACGCAGTATTTT
CDR3 protein: CSVGGGDTDTQYF

J gene: TRBJ2-4
V gene: TRBV5-1
clone size: once
D gene: .
CDR3 DNA: TGCGCCAGCAGCTTGGAGCCAGCGGAAAACATTCAGTACTTC
CDR3 protein: CASSLEPAENIQYF

J gene: TRBJ1-4
V gene: TRBV4-1
clone size: few
D gene: .
CDR3 DNA: TGCGCCAGCAGCCAAGAGGGTCCAACACCCAGGTTGAAACTGTTTTTT
CDR3 protein: CASSQEGPTPRLKLFF

J gene: TRBJ1-5
V gene: TRBV19
clone size: .
D gene: .
CDR3 DNA: TGTGCCAGTAGTATCGAGACAGCCCCGCAGCCCCAGCATTTT
CDR3 protein: CASSIETAPQPQHF

J gene: TRBJ1-4
V gene: TRBV6-5
clone size: .
D gene: .
CDR3 DNA: TGTGCCAGCAGTCCCCCTCGTTTCGAGGAAAAACTGTTTTTT
CDR3 protein: CASSPPRFEEKLFF

J gene: TRBJ1-5
V gene: TRBV15
clone size: .
D gene: .
CDR3 DNA: TGTGCCACCAGCAGAGATGTGGGTCGGGGCAATCAGCCCCAGCATTTT
CDR3 protein: CATSRDVGRGNQPQHF

J gene: TRBJ2-5
V gene: TRBV14
clone size: few
D gene: TRBD1
CDR3 DNA: TGTGCCAGCAGCCAATACACAGGGGAAGAGACCCAGTACTTC
CDR3 protein: CASSQYTGEETQYF

J gene: TRBJ2-6
V gene: TRBV9
clone size: .
D gene: TRBD1
CDR3 DNA: TGTGCCAGCAGCGCTGGACAGGGTACCCCTGGGGCCAACGTCCTGACTTTC
CDR3 protein: CASSAGQGTPGANVLTF

J gene: TRBJ2-7
V gene: TRBV10-3
clone size: .
D gene: .
CDR3 DNA: TGTGCCATCAGTGCACAGGCTGGGGTGGAGCAGTACTTC
CDR3 protein: CAISAQAGVEQYF

J gene: TRBJ2-5
V gene: TRBV7-8
clone size: .
D gene: .
CDR3 DNA: TGTGCCAGCAGCTTAGAAGGGGGGGGGACCCAGTACTTC
CDR3 protein: CASSLEGGGTQYF

J gene: TRBJ2-4
V gene: TRBV4-1
clone size: .
D gene: .
CDR3 DNA: TGCGCCAGCAGCCAAGACGGTGGGGGGACGAACATTCAGTACTTC
CDR3 protein: CASSQDGGGTNIQYF

J gene: TRBJ1-4
V gene: TRBV10-3
clone size: few
D gene: TRBD1
CDR3 DNA: TGTGCCATCAGTGAGTCCCTCACAGGGGGCTTTAATGAAAAACTGTTTTTT
CDR3 protein: CAISESLTGGFNEKLFF

J gene: TRBJ2-2
V gene: TRBV4-2
clone size: .
D gene: .
CDR3 DNA: TGTGCCAGCAGCCAAAGCCTGGACACCGGGGAGCTGTTTTTT
CDR3 protein: CASSQSLDTGELFF

J gene: TRBJ2-7
V gene: TRBV5-1
clone size: few
D gene: .
CDR3 DNA: TGCGCCAGCAGCCCCCCTAGTGGGGGGGCAAGCGAGCAGTACTTC
CDR3 protein: CASSPPSGGASEQYF

J gene: TRBJ2-2
V gene: TRBV25-1
clone size: .
D gene: .
CDR3 DNA: TGTGCCAGCAGTGAATTTGGGGCACACACCGGGGAGCTGTTTTTT
CDR3 protein: CASSEFGAHTGELFF